This entry lists 21 T cell receptor beta chains sequenced from one sample in a study of blood T cell repertoires in COVID-19. Measured with immunoSEQ multiplex PCR; TCRdb has only the in-frame clones, and not every one. This sample yields approximately 220,000 clones, of which about 85% are seen a single time; approximately 19% belongs to the top ten. The sample was PBMCs or T cells enriched from blood (not recorded which). Source of these receptors: a man aged 40-49 years who had recovered from COVID-19.

The rearrangement links TRBV4-3 to TRBJ2-7; tentative D call: TRBD1 (5 bases). The CDR3 has 15 residues. The germline V gene encodes CDR1 LGHNA and CDR2 YSLEER. Trimming took off 0 bases at V and 2 bases at J, with 11 bases between the two ends. CDR3 nucleotide sequence: TGCGCCAGCAGCCAAGATGGGCAGGGCCCCTACGAGCAGTACTTC. It yields the protein CASSQDGQGPYEQYF.

V and J are TRBV24-1 and TRBJ1-1; the D gene is possibly TRBD1 (5 bases). The CDR3 consists of 16 residues. Germline V gives CDR1 KGHDR, CDR2 SFDVKD. Between the trimmed V and J ends, which lost 4 bases and 7 bases, there was a span of 21 bases. CDR3 bases: TGTGCCACCAGTGAGAATGCGCGGGGACCGGGATTTGAAGCTTTCTTT. Its translation: CATSENARGPGFEAFF.

This clone has a single count. The chain links TRBV28 to TRBJ1-1; D unclear. The CDR3 is 13 residues long. The germline CDR1 and CDR2 sequences are MDHEN and SYDVKM. Trimming shortened V by 2 bases and J by 4 bases, and 8 bases separated the two germline ends. Here the CDR3 DNA reads TGTGCCAGCAGTTTACAGTTAACCACTGAAGCTTTCTTT. Encoded protein: CASSLQLTTEAFF.

This clone was observed a single time. The chain employs TRBV4-1 and TRBJ1-4, with 7 positions matching TRBD1. V gave up 3 bases and J gave up 4 bases; unmatched junction bases: 8. CDR1 is MGHRA, CDR2 YSYEKL, per germline. The length of the CDR3 is 16 residues. The CDR3 DNA reads as TGCGCCAGCAGCCAGGCACCGGGACAGCTTAATGAAAAACTGTTTTTT. Amino acids: CASSQAPGQLNEKLFF.

The J gene is TRBJ2-7, the V gene TRBV6-5; 12 nucleotides agree with TRBD2. The CDR3 extends over 15 amino acids. Germline trimming cut 6 bases from V and 5 bases from J; bases unmatched to any gene: 8. Germline V lookup: CDR1 MNHEY, CDR2 SVGAGI. The CDR3 spells CASRARLAGAHEQYF. CDR3 bases: TGTGCCAGCAGGGCCAGACTAGCGGGAGCTCACGAGCAGTACTTC.

The chain is built from TRBV6-5 and TRBJ2-7; 9 nucleotides align to TRBD1. This CDR3 comprises 14 residues. Germline CDR1 and CDR2: MNHEY and SVGAGI. V was clipped by 7 bases and J by 6 bases; unmatched bases: 10. The CDR3 sequence is CASKQGARGGEQYF. The DNA of the CDR3 is TGTGCCAGCAAACAGGGGGCGCGAGGGGGCGAGCAGTACTTC.

The chain combines TRBV19 with TRBJ2-6; D not certain. The CDR3 extends over 14 amino acids. CDR1 is LNHDA, CDR2 SQIVND, per germline (reference sequence). V was pared by 5 bases and J by 2 bases, with 7 bases between. The CDR3 DNA reads as TGTGCCAGTAGTTTCGGTGCTGGGGCCAACGTCCTGACTTTC. This translates into CASSFGAGANVLTF.

The rearrangement links TRBV5-1 to TRBJ2-2; D call uncertain. This CDR3 is 14 amino acids long. The V and J ends lost 0 bases and 1 base respectively, with 4 bases between them. Per germline, CDR1 SGHRS and CDR2 YFSETQ. The CDR3 spells CASSLDGNTGELFF. As DNA, the CDR3 is TGCGCCAGCAGCTTGGACGGGAACACCGGGGAGCTGTTTTTT. The full variable domain, with the rest looked up from reference TRBV5-1 and TRBJ2-2, is KAGVTQTPRYLIKTRGQQVTLSCSPISGHRSVSWYQQTPGQGLQFLFEYFSETQRNKGNFPGRFSGRQFSNSRSEMNVSTLELGDSALYLCASSLDGNTGELFFGEGSRLTVL.

The chain carries TRBV11-1 and TRBJ2-7; TRBD2 aligns across 14 bases. Per germline, CDR1 SGHAT and CDR2 FQDESV (reference sequence). V lost 3 bases to trimming and J lost 1 base; unmatched junction nucleotides: 2. This CDR3 contains 16 residues. CDR3 coding DNA: TGTGCCAGCAGCTTCGGACTAGCGGGAGGTTCCTACGAGCAGTACTTC. Translating gives CASSFGLAGGSYEQYF.

J is TRBJ1-2 and V is TRBV5-6, with D maybe TRBD1 (6 bases). The CDR3 loop spans 14 amino acids. Deletions cut 2 bases from V and 5 bases from J, with 13 bases between. Germline V gene sequence: CDR1 SGHDT, CDR2 YYEEEE. The CDR3 nucleotides are TGTGCCAGCAGCTTTGGGGGCGCCCCTTATGGCTACACCTTC. Protein sequence: CASSFGGAPYGYTF.

The sample holds a few counts of this clone. The genes are TRBV2 and TRBJ2-1, with 7 nucleotides matching TRBD2. CDR3 size: 15 residues. The germline CDR1 and CDR2 sequences are SNHLY and FYNNEI. The trim removed 7 bases at V and 2 bases at J, leaving 8 bases unmatched. The CDR3 region is CASNLLATAYNEQFF. The CDR3 coding sequence is TGTGCCAGCAACCTACTAGCGACCGCCTACAATGAGCAGTTCTTC.

The chain recombines TRBV7-3 with TRBJ2-2; D is undetermined. The CDR3 extends over 13 amino acids. Germline CDR1 SGHTA, CDR2 FQGTGA. Trimming removed 4 bases from V and 4 bases from J, with 7 bases in between. CDR3 nucleotides: TGTGCCAGCAGCTCGGCGGCCACCGGGGAGCTGTTTTTT. It codes for CASSSAATGELFF.

The chain joins TRBV5-1 to TRBJ2-7, with D perhaps matching TRBD2 (6 bases). V was clipped by 4 bases and J by 3 bases, with 11 bases between them. CDR1 SGHRS and CDR2 YFSETQ come from the germline V gene. CDR3 length: 13 residues. The CDR3 sequence: CASSPGTYYEQYF. The CDR3 coding sequence is TGCGCCAGCAGCCCAGGGACTTACTACGAGCAGTACTTC.

The chain combines TRBV25-1 with TRBJ2-3; no definite D call. In germline, CDR1 is MGHDK, CDR2 SYGVNS. V gave up 6 bases and J gave up 4 bases, with 11 bases separating them. This CDR3 contains 13 residues. For the CDR3, the DNA is TGTGCCAGCAGGGCCGTGTCTCCAGATACGCAGTATTTT. This codes for CASRAVSPDTQYF.

The chain employs TRBV4-3 and TRBJ2-1, with D maybe TRBD2 (6 bases). Per germline, CDR1 LGHNA and CDR2 YSLEER. The CDR3 has 17 residues. The V and J ends lost 3 bases and 5 bases respectively, with 20 bases between them. The CDR3 nucleotides are TGCGCCAGCAGCCAGGAAGGTTTGGGGGAGGTACACAATGAGCAGTTCTTC. Protein: CASSQEGLGEVHNEQFF.

This clone appeared once. The junction and the germline gene differ at one end; a read error may be behind it. The rearrangement links TRBV5-1 to TRBJ1-2; D gene uncertain. Looked up from germline, CDR1 is SGHRS and CDR2 is YFSETQ. The CDR3 runs 16 residues. DNA for the CDR3: TGCGCCAGTAGCTTGGATAGTATGCGGGGTTGGCATGGCTACACCTTC. This gives the protein CASSLDSMRGWHGYTF.

The CDR3 is CASTRTRGINYGYTF. DNA of the CDR3: TGTGCCAGCACTCGTACCAGGGGAATTAACTATGGCTACACCTTC. The chain joins TRBV21-1 to TRBJ1-2; the table's D call TRBD1 went unverified against the DNA. TRBV21-1 is noted as a pseudogene. The CDR3 extends over 15 amino acids.

The chain has TRBV30 and TRBJ1-5, with D unresolved. There are 18 residues in the CDR3. The germline gives CDR1 GTSNPN, CDR2 SVGIG (reference sequence). V lost 2 bases, J lost 4 bases, and 24 bases lay in between. The CDR3 loop is CAWSPFSGRTLSNQPQHF. In DNA, the CDR3 is TGTGCCTGGAGTCCCTTCAGCGGACGTACTTTGAGTAATCAGCCCCAGCATTTT.

The chain combines TRBV7-8 with TRBJ2-1; 9 nucleotides line up with TRBD2. The CDR3 runs to 16 residues. Per the germline V gene, CDR1 is SGHVS and CDR2 is FQNEAQ. J lost 4 bases, V lost 5 bases, and 9 bases had no gene match. CDR3 amino acids: CASSQKASGAYNEQFF. In nucleotides, the CDR3 is TGTGCCAGCAGCCAGAAGGCTAGCGGGGCATACAATGAGCAGTTCTTC.

J is TRBJ1-2 and V is TRBV20-1; weak D call: TRBD1 (5 bases). The CDR3 is 14 residues long. Germline-derived CDR1 and CDR2 are DFQATT and SNEGSKA (reference sequence). V lost 3 bases to trimming and J lost 4 bases, with 15 bases between them. CDR3 sequence (DNA): TGCAGTGCTAGTTCAGGGTGGGGGGGCTATGGCTACACCTTC. Translated: CSASSGWGGYGYTF.

V and J are TRBV15 and TRBJ1-6, with a possible D match to TRBD1 (5 bases). This CDR3 has 14 residues. V was cut by 6 bases and J by 1 base, with 7 bases left in between. Per germline, CDR1 LNHNV and CDR2 YYDKDF (reference sequence). The CDR3 nucleotides read TGTGCCACCAGACAGGATTCCTATAATTCACCCCTCCACTTT. This gives the protein CATRQDSYNSPLHF.